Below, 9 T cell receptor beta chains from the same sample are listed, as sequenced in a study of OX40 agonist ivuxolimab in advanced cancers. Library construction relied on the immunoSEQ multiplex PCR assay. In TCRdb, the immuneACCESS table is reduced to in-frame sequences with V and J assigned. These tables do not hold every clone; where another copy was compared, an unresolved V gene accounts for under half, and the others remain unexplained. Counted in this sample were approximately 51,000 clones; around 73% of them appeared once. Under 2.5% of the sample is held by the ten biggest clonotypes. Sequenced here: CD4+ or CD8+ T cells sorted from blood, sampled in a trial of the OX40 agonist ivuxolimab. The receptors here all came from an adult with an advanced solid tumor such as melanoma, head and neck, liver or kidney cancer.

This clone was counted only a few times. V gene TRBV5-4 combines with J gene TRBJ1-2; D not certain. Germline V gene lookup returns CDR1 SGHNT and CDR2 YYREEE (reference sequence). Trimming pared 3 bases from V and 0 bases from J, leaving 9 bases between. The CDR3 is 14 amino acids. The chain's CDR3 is CASSSYGANYGYTF. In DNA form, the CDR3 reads TGTGCCAGCAGCTCCTACGGTGCTAACTATGGCTACACCTTC.

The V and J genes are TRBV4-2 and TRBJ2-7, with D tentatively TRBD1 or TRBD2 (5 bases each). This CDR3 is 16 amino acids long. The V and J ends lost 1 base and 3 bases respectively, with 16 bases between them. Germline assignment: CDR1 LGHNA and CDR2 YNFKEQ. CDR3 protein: CASSQAAGTSNYEQYF. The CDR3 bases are TGTGCCAGCAGCCAAGCCGCCGGGACCAGTAACTACGAGCAGTACTTC.

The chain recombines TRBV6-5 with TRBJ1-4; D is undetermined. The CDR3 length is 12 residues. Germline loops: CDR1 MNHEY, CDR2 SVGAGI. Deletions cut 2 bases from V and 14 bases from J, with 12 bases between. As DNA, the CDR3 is TGTGCCAGCAGTTACGTGAGCGGACGCCTGTTTTTT. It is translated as CASSYVSGRLFF.

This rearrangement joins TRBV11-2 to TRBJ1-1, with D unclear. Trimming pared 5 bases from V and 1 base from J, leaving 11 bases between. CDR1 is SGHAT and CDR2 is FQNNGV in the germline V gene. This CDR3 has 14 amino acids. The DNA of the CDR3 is TGTGCCAGCAGCGATCTGCGGGGGAACACTGAAGCTTTCTTT. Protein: CASSDLRGNTEAFF.

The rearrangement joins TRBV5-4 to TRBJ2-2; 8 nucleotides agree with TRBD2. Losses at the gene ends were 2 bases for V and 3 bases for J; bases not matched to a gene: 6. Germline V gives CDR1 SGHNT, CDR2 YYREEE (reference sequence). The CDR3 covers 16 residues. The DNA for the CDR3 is TGTGCCAGCAGCTTACCGGGGGGGCAGTACACCGGGGAGCTGTTTTTT. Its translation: CASSLPGGQYTGELFF.

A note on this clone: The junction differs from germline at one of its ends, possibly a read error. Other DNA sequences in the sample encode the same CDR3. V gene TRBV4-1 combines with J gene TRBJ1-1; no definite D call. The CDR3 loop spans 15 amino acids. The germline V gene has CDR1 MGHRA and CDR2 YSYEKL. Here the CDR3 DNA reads TGCGCCAGCAGCCAAGACCCAAGGACGAACACTGAGGCTTTCTTT. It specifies CASSQDPRTNTEAFF.

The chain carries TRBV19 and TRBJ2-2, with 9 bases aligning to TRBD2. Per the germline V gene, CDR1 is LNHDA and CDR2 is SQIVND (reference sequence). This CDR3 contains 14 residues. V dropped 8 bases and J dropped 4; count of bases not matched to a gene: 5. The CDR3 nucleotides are TGTGCCAGTTTCCTAGCGGGATCCACCGGGGAGCTGTTTTTT. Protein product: CASFLAGSTGELFF.

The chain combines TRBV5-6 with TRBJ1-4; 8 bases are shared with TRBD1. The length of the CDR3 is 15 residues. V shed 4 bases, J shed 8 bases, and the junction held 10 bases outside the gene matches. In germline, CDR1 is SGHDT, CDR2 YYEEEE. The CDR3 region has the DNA TGTGCCAGCAGCATAGGACAGGGTGATCGGGAAAAACTGTTTTTT. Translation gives CASSIGQGDREKLFF.

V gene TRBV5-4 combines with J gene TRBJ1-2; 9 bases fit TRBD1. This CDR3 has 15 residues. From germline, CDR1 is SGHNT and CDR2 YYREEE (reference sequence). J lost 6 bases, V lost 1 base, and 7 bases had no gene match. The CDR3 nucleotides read TGTGCCAGCAGCTTGATGTTGACAGGGGGGAATGGCTACACCTTC. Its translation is CASSLMLTGGNGYTF.